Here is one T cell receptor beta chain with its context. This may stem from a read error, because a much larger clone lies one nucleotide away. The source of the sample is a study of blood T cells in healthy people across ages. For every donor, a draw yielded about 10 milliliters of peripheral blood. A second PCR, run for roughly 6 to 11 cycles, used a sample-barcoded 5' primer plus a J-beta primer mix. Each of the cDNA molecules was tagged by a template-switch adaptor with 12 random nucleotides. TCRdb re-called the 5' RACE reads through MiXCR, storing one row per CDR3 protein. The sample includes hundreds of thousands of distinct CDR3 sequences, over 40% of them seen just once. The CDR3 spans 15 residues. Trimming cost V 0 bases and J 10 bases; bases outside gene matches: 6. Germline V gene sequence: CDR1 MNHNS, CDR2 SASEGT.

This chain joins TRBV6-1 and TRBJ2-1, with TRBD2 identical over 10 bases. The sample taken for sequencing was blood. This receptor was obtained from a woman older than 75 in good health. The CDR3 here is CASSEAGLASYEQFF. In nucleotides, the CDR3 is TGTGCCAGCAGTGAAGCGGGACTAGCGAGTTACGAGCAGTTCTTC.